This TCR beta chain was sequenced for a study of control samples from healthy donors and cancer patients. Comment on this clone: Other DNA sequences of this sample code for an identical CDR3.

Data came from immunoSEQ multiplex PCR; TCRdb stores just in-frame clones and leaves some out. The repertoire consists of 150,000 to 200,000 clones, with 93% occurring once and the leading ten covering over 4%. The sequence came from an older woman in good health. What was sequenced was blood.

CDR3 protein: CATSDARTGATGELFF. DNA of the CDR3: TGTGCCACCAGTGATGCCCGGACGGGGGCCACCGGGGAGCTGTTTTTT. This chain connects TRBV24-1 to TRBJ2-2, with D perhaps matching TRBD1 or TRBD2 (6 bases each). This CDR3 is built from 16 residues. The germline gives CDR1 KGHDR, CDR2 SFDVKD. V lost 3 bases and J 4 bases, leaving 14 bases between the germline ends.